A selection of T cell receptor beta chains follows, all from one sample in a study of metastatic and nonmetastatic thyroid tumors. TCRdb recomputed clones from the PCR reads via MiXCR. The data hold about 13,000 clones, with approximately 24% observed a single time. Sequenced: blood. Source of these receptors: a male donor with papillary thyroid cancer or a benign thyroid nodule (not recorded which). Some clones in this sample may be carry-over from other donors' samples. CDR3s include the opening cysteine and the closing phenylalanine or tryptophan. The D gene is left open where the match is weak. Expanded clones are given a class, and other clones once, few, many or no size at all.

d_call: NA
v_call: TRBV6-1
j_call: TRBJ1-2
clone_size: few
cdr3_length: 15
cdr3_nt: TGTGCCAGCAGTGAGGCCCCGGGACTCCGCTATGGCTACACCTTC
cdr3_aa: CASSEAPGLRYGYTF

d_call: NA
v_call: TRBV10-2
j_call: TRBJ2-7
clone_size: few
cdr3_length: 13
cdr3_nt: TGCGCCAGCAGTGAAGTAGCCACCTACGAGCAGTACTTC
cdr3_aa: CASSEVATYEQYF

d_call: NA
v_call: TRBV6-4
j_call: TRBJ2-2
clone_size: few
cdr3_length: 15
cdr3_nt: TGTGCCAGCAGTGACACTAGGGATCCCACCGGGGAGCTGTTTTTT
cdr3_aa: CASSDTRDPTGELFF

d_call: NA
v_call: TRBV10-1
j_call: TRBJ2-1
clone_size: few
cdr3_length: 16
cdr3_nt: TGCGCCAGCAGTGAGTCAATTGAGGGGGAGACGGGTGAGCAGTTCTTC
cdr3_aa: CASSESIEGETGEQFF

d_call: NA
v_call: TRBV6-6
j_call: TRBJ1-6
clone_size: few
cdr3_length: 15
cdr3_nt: TGTGCCAGCAGTTACTCCTCGGACAGCGGATCACCCCTCCACTTT
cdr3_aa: CASSYSSDSGSPLHF

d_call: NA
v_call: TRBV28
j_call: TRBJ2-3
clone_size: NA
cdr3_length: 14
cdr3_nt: TGTGCCAGCAGTGAGGGGCTAGGAGCAGATACGCAGTATTTT
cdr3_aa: CASSEGLGADTQYF

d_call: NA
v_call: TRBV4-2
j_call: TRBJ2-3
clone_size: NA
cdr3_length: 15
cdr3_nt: TGTGCCAGCAGCCAAGAACGAGCTGGCACAGATACGCAGTATTTT
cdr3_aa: CASSQERAGTDTQYF

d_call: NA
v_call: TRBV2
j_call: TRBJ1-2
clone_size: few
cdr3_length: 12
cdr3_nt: TGTGCCAGCAGTGATCGACAGGTCTTCTACACCTTC
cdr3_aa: CASSDRQVFYTF

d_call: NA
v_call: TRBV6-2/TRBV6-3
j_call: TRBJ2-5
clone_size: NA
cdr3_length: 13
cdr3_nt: TGTGCCAGCGGCCGGCAGTCTCAAGAGACCCAGTACTTC
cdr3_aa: CASGRQSQETQYF

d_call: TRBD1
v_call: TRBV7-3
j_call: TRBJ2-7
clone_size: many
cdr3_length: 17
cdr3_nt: TGTGCCAGCAGCCTTATGCCGGGACAGGGTCCGACCTACGAGCAGTACTTC
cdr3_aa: CASSLMPGQGPTYEQYF

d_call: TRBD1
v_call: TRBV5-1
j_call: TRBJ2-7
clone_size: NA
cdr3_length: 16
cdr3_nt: TGCGCCAGCAGCTTAGCTTCGGGGACAGGGGTAGGGGAGCAGTACTTC
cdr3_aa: CASSLASGTGVGEQYF

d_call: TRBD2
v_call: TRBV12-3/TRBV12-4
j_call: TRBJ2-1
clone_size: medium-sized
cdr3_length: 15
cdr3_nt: TGTGCCAGCAGTTTAGCGCGGGGGGTATACAATGAGCAGTTCTTC
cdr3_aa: CASSLARGVYNEQFF

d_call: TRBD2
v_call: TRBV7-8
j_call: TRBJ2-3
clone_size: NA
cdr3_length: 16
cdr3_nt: TGTGCCAGCAGCTTATTGGCTAGCGGGACCACAGATACGCAGTATTTT
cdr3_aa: CASSLLASGTTDTQYF

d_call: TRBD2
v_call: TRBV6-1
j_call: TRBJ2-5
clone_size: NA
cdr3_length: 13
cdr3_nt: TGTGCCAGCAGACTACTAGCGGGGGAGACCCAGTACTTC
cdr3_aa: CASRLLAGETQYF

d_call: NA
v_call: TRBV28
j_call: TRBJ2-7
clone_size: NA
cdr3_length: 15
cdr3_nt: TGTGCCAGCAGTTTTGTTTCCAGGGGATCCTACGAGCAGTACTTC
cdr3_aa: CASSFVSRGSYEQYF

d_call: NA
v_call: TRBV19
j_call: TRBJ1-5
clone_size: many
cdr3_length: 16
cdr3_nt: TGTGCCAGTAGTATAGGAGGCGGGGGTATCAATCAGCCCCAGCATTTT
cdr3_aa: CASSIGGGGINQPQHF

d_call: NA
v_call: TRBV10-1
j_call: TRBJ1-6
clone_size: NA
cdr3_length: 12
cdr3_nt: TGCGCCAGCAGCGAGGACAGATCACCCCTCCACTTT
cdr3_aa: CASSEDRSPLHF

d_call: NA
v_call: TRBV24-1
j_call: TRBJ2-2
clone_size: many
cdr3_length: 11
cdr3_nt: TGTGCCACCAGTGATTTTTCGGAGCTGTTTTTT
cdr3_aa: CATSDFSELFF

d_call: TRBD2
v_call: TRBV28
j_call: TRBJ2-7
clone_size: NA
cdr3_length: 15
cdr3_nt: TGTGCCAGAAGTTTCCTGACTAGCGGGAGCAAAAAGCATTACTTC
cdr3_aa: CARSFLTSGSKKHYF

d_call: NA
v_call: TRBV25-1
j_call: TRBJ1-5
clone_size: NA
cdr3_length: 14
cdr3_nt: TGTGCCAGCGTCGGTACCGAGAGCAATCAGCCCCAGCATTTT
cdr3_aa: CASVGTESNQPQHF

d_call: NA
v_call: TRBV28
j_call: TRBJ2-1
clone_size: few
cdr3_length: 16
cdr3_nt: TGTGCCAGCAGTTTATACGCGGACAGCTCCTACAATGAGCAGTTCTTC
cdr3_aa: CASSLYADSSYNEQFF

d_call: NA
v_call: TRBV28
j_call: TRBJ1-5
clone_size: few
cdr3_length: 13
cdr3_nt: TGTGCCAGCAGCCTCCGATCTAATCAGCCCATGCATTTT
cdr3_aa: CASSLRSNQPMHF

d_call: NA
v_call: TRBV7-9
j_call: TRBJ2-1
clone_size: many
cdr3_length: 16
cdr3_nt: TGTGCCAGCAGCTCCCCCCGGGGGAGGACCCGCAATGAGCAGTTCTTC
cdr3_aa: CASSSPRGRTRNEQFF

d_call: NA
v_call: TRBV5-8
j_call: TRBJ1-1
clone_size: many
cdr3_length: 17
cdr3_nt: TGTGCCAGCAGCTTGGTCTCCGCCCCGCTTCCTGAGGGTGAAGCTTTCTTT
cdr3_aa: CASSLVSAPLPEGEAFF

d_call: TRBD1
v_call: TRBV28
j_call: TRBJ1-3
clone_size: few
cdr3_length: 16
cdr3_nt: TGTGCCAGCTCGTCCGTGGGGACAGGGATCGGAAACACCATATATTTT
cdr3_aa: CASSSVGTGIGNTIYF

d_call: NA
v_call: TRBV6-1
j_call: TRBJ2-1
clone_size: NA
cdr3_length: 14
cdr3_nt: TGTGCCAGCAGTGAATCCAGTGGGGGAAATGAGCAGTTCTTC
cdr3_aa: CASSESSGGNEQFF

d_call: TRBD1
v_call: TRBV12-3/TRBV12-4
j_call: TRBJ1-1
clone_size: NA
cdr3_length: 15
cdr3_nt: TGTGCCAGCAGTCCCCGACAGGGAGTATTCCCTGAAGCTTTCTTT
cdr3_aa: CASSPRQGVFPEAFF

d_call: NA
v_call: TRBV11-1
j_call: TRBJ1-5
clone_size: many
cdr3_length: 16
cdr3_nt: TGTGCCAGCAGCTTAAACACGGGGCAGAGCAATCAGCCCCAGCATTTT
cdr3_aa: CASSLNTGQSNQPQHF